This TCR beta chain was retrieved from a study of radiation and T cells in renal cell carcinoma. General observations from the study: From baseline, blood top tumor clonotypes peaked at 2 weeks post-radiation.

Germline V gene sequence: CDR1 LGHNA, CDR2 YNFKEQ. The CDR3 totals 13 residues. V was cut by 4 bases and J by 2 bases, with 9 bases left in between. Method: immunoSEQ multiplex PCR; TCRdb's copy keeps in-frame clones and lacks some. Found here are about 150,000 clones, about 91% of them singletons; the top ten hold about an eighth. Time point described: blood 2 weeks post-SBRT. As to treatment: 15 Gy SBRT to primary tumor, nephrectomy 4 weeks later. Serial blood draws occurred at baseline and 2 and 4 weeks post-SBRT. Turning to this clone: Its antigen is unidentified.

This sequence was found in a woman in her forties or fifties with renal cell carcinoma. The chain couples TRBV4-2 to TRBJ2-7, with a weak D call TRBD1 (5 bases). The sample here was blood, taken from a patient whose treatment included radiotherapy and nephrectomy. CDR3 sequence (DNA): TGTGCCAGCAGCCGCGACAGAACCTACGAGCAGTACTTC. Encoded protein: CASSRDRTYEQYF.